The 2 T cell receptor beta chains in this list originate from one sample, sequenced in a study of T cells in Graves' hyperthyroidism and ophthalmopathy. What was amplified from RNA transcripts were TCR beta CDR3 regions. First-round RT-PCR targeting the TCR CDR3 was performed with the HTBI primer set. TCRdb re-derived calls from the multiplex PCR reads in MiXCR, one entry per CDR3 protein. This sample has 600,000 to 900,000 distinct CDR3 sequences; about a sixth occur once, and the top ten carry over 7.5%. Sequenced material: blood. These receptors were obtained from a young man with Graves' hyperthyroidism.

This clonotype is medium-sized within its sample. The gene calls are TRBV28 and TRBJ1-1; D gene ambiguous. Germline CDR1 and CDR2: MDHEN and SYDVKM. The CDR3 is 14 residues long. Trimming removed 3 bases from V and 1 base from J, with 9 bases in between. CDR3 coding DNA: TGTGCCAGCAGTTTTGAGGGCGGGAACACTGAAGCTTTCTTT. This gives the protein CASSFEGGNTEAFF.

The rearrangement links TRBV28 to TRBJ2-1, with TRBD2 matching over 13 bases. Germline assignment: CDR1 MDHEN and CDR2 SYDVKM. J was trimmed by 5 bases and V by 3 bases; bases with no gene match: 10. The CDR3 runs 18 residues. The CDR3 DNA follows: TGTGCCAGCAGTTTCCTCCGGACTAGCGGGAGAGGCGACAATGAGCAGTTCTTC. The encoded protein is CASSFLRTSGRGDNEQFF.